A single sample is the source of the 23 T cell receptor beta chains below, sequenced in a study of blood T cell repertoires in COVID-19. The assay was immunoSEQ multiplex PCR, and TCRdb's table has in-frame clones only and misses some. The sample yields 300,000 to 400,000 clones, about 90% seen once. The sequenced sample consisted of peripheral blood. The receptors derive from a woman in her fifties or sixties with COVID-19, enrolled during active disease.

The gene calls are TRBV14 and TRBJ2-1, with no clear D. Germline CDR1 reads SGHDN; CDR2 reads FVKESK. V gave up 5 bases and J gave up 8 bases, with 19 bases separating them. The CDR3 is 15 amino acids. CDR3 DNA sequence: TGTGCCAGCAGCTCATCCTACCTTAGTCCCGATGAGCAGTTCTTC. Its translation is CASSSSYLSPDEQFF.

Only a few counts were recorded for this clone. The V call is TRBV4-1, the J call TRBJ2-1; the D gene is possibly TRBD2 (6 bases). CDR3 size: 15 residues. Trimming took off 4 bases at V and 3 bases at J, with 13 bases between the two ends. In germline, CDR1 is MGHRA, CDR2 YSYEKL. The CDR3 coding sequence is TGCGCCAGCAGCCCCAGCGGGCCCCTCTACAATGAGCAGTTCTTC. Translation gives CASSPSGPLYNEQFF.

The chain combines TRBV10-2 with TRBJ2-7; D remains ambiguous. V was pared by 8 bases and J by 3 bases, with 14 bases between. Germline CDR1 reads WSHSY; CDR2 reads SAAADI. This CDR3 contains 13 residues. The CDR3 protein is CASASLLDYEQYF. CDR3 nucleotide sequence: TGCGCCAGCGCGTCCTTGCTTGACTACGAGCAGTACTTC.

V gene TRBV4-3 combines with J gene TRBJ2-2; the D gene is possibly TRBD1 (5 bases). The V end lost 2 bases, the J end lost 7 bases, and 11 bases lay between the germline ends. Germline V gives CDR1 LGHNA, CDR2 YSLEER. The CDR3 has 14 residues. The CDR3 protein is CASSQTGAYGELFF. The DNA of the CDR3 is TGCGCCAGCAGCCAAACAGGCGCCTACGGGGAGCTGTTTTTT.

The V call is TRBV9, the J call TRBJ2-5; 7 positions agree with TRBD1. The CDR3 length is 14 residues. V gave up 4 bases and J gave up 0 bases; unmatched junction bases: 3. Germline V gives CDR1 SGDLS, CDR2 YYNGEE. Here the CDR3 reads CASSYGTDQETQYF. In DNA form, the CDR3 reads TGTGCCAGCAGCTACGGGACAGACCAAGAGACCCAGTACTTC.

This chain joins TRBV6-5 and TRBJ2-2; D is perhaps TRBD1 (6 bases). The ends were cut back, 7 bases at V and 2 bases at J, with 11 bases in the middle. Germline V gene lookup returns CDR1 MNHEY and CDR2 SVGAGI. The CDR3 extends over 14 amino acids. The CDR3 DNA reads TGTGCCAGCAAACGGACAGACAACACCGGGGAGCTGTTTTTT. Encoded protein: CASKRTDNTGELFF.

The V gene is TRBV2, the J gene TRBJ1-2; D might be TRBD1 (6 bases). Trimming cost V 4 bases and J 0 bases, with 9 bases left between them. Germline loops: CDR1 SNHLY, CDR2 FYNNEI. This CDR3 has 14 amino acids. The CDR3 is CASSGDKSNYGYTF. The CDR3 coding sequence is TGTGCCAGCAGTGGGGACAAATCTAACTATGGCTACACCTTC.

The chain links TRBV2 to TRBJ2-4; D ambiguous. This CDR3 has 11 residues. Germline V gene sequence: CDR1 SNHLY, CDR2 FYNNEI. V lost 1 base and J lost 9, with 4 bases in between. The CDR3 loop reads CASSEGAIQYF. CDR3 DNA sequence: TGTGCCAGCAGTGAAGGGGCCATTCAGTACTTC.

The chain uses TRBV7-2 and TRBJ1-1; D not resolved. V was pared by 4 bases and J by 4 bases, with 10 bases between. From germline, CDR1 is SGHTA and CDR2 FQGNSA. The CDR3 totals 13 residues. The CDR3 bases are TGTGCCAGCAGCTCGCTTCGGGGCACTGAAGCTTTCTTT. Translated, it gives CASSSLRGTEAFF.

The chain links TRBV9 to TRBJ2-3; D possibly corresponds to TRBD1 (5 bases). CDR3 length: 12 amino acids. V was cut by 4 bases and J by 6 bases, with 9 bases left in between. Germline assignment: CDR1 SGDLS and CDR2 YYNGEE. The CDR3: CASSKGVDTQYF. The CDR3 nucleotides read TGTGCCAGCAGCAAAGGGGTGGATACGCAGTATTTT.

The chain recombines TRBV5-4 with TRBJ2-3; D may be TRBD2 (6 bases). V was cut by 4 bases and J by 0 bases, with 15 bases left in between. CDR1 is SGHNT, CDR2 YYREEE, per germline (reference sequence). The CDR3 spans 16 residues. CDR3 nucleotides: TGTGCCAGCAGCCCTTGGGGAGGACCCAGCACAGATACGCAGTATTTT. Its translation: CASSPWGGPSTDTQYF.

The chain joins TRBV19 to TRBJ2-7; tentatively, D is TRBD1 (5 bases). Between the trimmed V and J ends, which lost 4 bases and 4 bases, there was a span of 11 bases. The CDR3 runs to 13 residues. Germline CDR1 and CDR2: LNHDA and SQIVND (reference sequence). CDR3 loop: CASSKGHPYEQYF. The CDR3 nucleotides read TGTGCCAGTAGTAAAGGACACCCTTACGAGCAGTACTTC.

The chain joins TRBV14 to TRBJ2-7, with 11 bases aligning to TRBD2. The length of the CDR3 is 15 residues. The germline CDR1 and CDR2 sequences are SGHDN and FVKESK. Trimming cost V 3 bases and J 5 bases; bases outside gene matches: 6. CDR3 sequence: CASSHQMGLADEQYF. For the CDR3, the DNA is TGTGCCAGCAGCCACCAAATGGGACTAGCGGACGAGCAGTACTTC.

In its sample, this clone was seen once. J is TRBJ2-7 and V is TRBV6-5, with 8 positions matching TRBD2. The trim removed 6 bases at V and 3 bases at J, leaving 10 bases unmatched. Germline-derived CDR1 and CDR2 are MNHEY and SVGAGI. The CDR3 is made up of 15 amino acids. The CDR3 sequence is CASSQEAGANYEQYF. For the CDR3, the DNA is TGTGCCAGCAGCCAGGAAGCGGGAGCCAACTACGAGCAGTACTTC.

The V and J genes are TRBV3-1 (or the pseudogene TRBV3-2) and TRBJ1-2, with D perhaps TRBD1 (6 bases). The V gene lost 5 bases and the J gene lost 5 bases, with 24 bases spanning the gap. CDR1 LGHDT and CDR2 YNNKEL come from the germline V gene (reference sequence). The CDR3 runs to 17 residues. The CDR3 DNA sequence: TGTGCCAGCAGCAATTACCTGATGCAGGGGCTTAGGTATGGCTACACCTTC. Translating gives CASSNYLMQGLRYGYTF.

The V gene is TRBV2, the J gene TRBJ1-1; 8 bases agree with TRBD1. The V gene's germline CDR1 is SNHLY and CDR2 FYNNEI. The CDR3 has 13 amino acids. The CDR3 DNA reads TGTGCGGAAGCAGGGGGCGCGGACACTGAAGCTTTCTTT. Amino acids: CAEAGGADTEAFF.

This clone was found a few times. V gene TRBV18 combines with J gene TRBJ2-7, with D possibly TRBD1 on 6 matching bases. The CDR3 totals 16 residues. The V gene lost 5 bases and the J gene lost 2 bases, with 19 bases spanning the gap. Looked up from germline, CDR1 is KGHSH and CDR2 is LQKENI. CDR3 region: CASSTDRPGIPYEQYF. The CDR3 bases are TGTGCCAGCTCAACCGACAGGCCCGGCATACCCTACGAGCAGTACTTC.

V and J are TRBV19 and TRBJ2-1, with 8 positions matching TRBD1. CDR1 LNHDA and CDR2 SQIVND come from the germline V gene (reference sequence). The junction had 5 bases not matched to a gene; V was cut back by 9 bases and J by 1 base. The CDR3 runs 14 residues. The DNA for the CDR3 is TGTGCCAGCTGGGACAGGTATTCCTACAATGAGCAGTTCTTC. Encoded protein: CASWDRYSYNEQFF.

The chain combines TRBV7-2 with TRBJ1-1; TRBD1 agrees at 9 bases. The CDR3 sequence is 11 residues long. V trimming: 5 bases; J trimming: 11 bases; junction bases outside the gene matches: 3. In germline, CDR1 is SGHTA, CDR2 FQGNSA. CDR3 sequence: CASSLDRGAFF. The CDR3 DNA reads as TGTGCCAGCAGCCTCGACAGGGGGGCTTTCTTT.

This sequence joins TRBV9 and TRBJ2-3, with no clear D. The CDR3 consists of 14 residues. CDR1 SGDLS and CDR2 YYNGEE come from the germline V gene. V lost 2 bases, J lost 0 bases, and 7 bases lay in between. CDR3 loop: CASSVRQSTDTQYF. CDR3 nucleotides: TGTGCCAGCAGCGTCAGGCAGAGCACAGATACGCAGTATTTT.

The rearrangement joins TRBV7-2 to TRBJ2-1, with 9 bases matching TRBD2. CDR1 and CDR2 from the germline V gene are SGHTA and FQGNSA. The CDR3 is 17 amino acids. With V trimmed by 1 base and J by 5 bases, 9 bases remained unmatched. This CDR3 is CASSLGVSSGIDNEQFF. In DNA, the CDR3 is TGTGCCAGCAGCTTAGGGGTCTCTAGCGGGATAGACAATGAGCAGTTCTTC.

This chain links TRBV21-1 with TRBJ2-1; the table's D call, TRBD2, was not checked against the DNA. TRBV21-1 constitutes a pseudogene. This CDR3 spans 14 amino acids. This CDR3 reads CASVSGRTRNEQFF. CDR3 sequence (DNA): TGTGCCAGCGTTAGCGGGAGAACGCGCAATGAGCAGTTCTTC.

The V and J genes are TRBV24-1 and TRBJ1-2; a possible D gene is TRBD1 (6 bases). CDR3 length: 15 residues. In germline, CDR1 is KGHDR, CDR2 SFDVKD. The V and J ends lost 2 bases and 4 bases respectively, with 13 bases between them. CDR3 in amino acids: CATSDWGRGVYGYTF. DNA for the CDR3: TGTGCCACCAGTGATTGGGGCAGGGGCGTCTATGGCTACACCTTC.